Below, 3 T cell receptor beta chains from the same sample are listed, as sequenced in a study of CD8+ T cells in alopecia areata. RNA extraction and reverse transcription yielded cDNA as sequencing template. Using immunoSEQ multiplex PCR, the repertoire was profiled, and TCRdb retains in-frame clones only, with some absent. The sample lists 60,000 to 85,000 clones, approximately 64% occurring once. As to treatment: oral pan-JAK inhibitor, 5-10 mg twice daily. The sample consisted of CD8+ T cells sorted from blood, taken at week 24, from a patient treated with tofacitinib. Receptors originate from a human donor with alopecia areata.

This chain links TRBV14 with TRBJ2-5; 8 positions match TRBD1. V gave up 3 bases and J gave up 3 bases; unmatched junction bases: 3. This CDR3 is built from 14 residues. The germline V gene has CDR1 SGHDN and CDR2 FVKESK. CDR3 loop: CASSHQDREETQYF. The CDR3, as DNA: TGTGCCAGCAGCCACCAGGACAGGGAAGAGACCCAGTACTTC.

The chain couples TRBV5-1 to TRBJ2-5; the D gene is possibly TRBD1 (6 bases). Germline V gene data show CDR1 as SGHRS and CDR2 as YFSETQ. This CDR3 region has 15 residues. V was cut by 0 bases and J by 0 bases, with 9 bases left in between. In nucleotides, the CDR3 is TGCGCCAGCAGCTTGGCGGACAGCTACCAAGAGACCCAGTACTTC. Translation: CASSLADSYQETQYF.

The chain employs TRBV10-3 and TRBJ2-1; no clear D gene. Germline CDR1 reads ENHRY; CDR2 reads SYGVKD. Deletions cut 4 bases from V and 4 bases from J, with 11 bases between. The CDR3 loop spans 14 amino acids. For the CDR3, the DNA is TGTGCCATCAGTGTTAACCACCTATACAATGAGCAGTTCTTC. Residues: CAISVNHLYNEQFF.